This record covers a single TCR beta chain. The antigen is not known. TCRdb's table, derived via immunoSEQ multiplex PCR, lists solely in-frame clones and lacks some. The sample lists 20,000 or so clones, roughly 85% occurring once. The CDR3 consists of 15 residues. CDR1 SGHTA and CDR2 FQGNSA come from the germline V gene. The sample comes from a study of OX40 agonist ivuxolimab in advanced cancers. About the study: In this trial design, patients received ivuxolimab intravenously at 0.01 to 10 mg/kg every 2 weeks. Three patients had partial responses: one hepatocellular carcinoma, two cutaneous melanoma. Study-wide points: At 0.1 to 3.0 mg/kg, CD4+ and CD8+ blood T cells expanded clonally by week 6.

The receptor's source is an adult with an advanced solid tumor such as melanoma, head and neck, liver or kidney cancer. The chain recombines TRBV7-2 with TRBJ2-5, with TRBD2 matching over 10 bases. The J call may be wrong; the DNA end is better matched by TRBJ2-7. This material consisted of CD4+ or CD8+ T cells sorted from blood, taken in a trial of the OX40 agonist ivuxolimab. The CDR3 DNA reads TGTGCCAGCAGCTACCGGACTAGCGGAACCTACGAGCAGTACTTC. Amino acid sequence: CASSYRTSGTYEQYF.